The 25 T cell receptor beta chains below come from one sample, sequenced in a study of T cell responses to AZD1222 COVID-19 vaccine. Assay: immunoSEQ multiplex PCR; the TCRdb copy retains only in-frame clones and omits some. The top ten hold 1.5% to 2% of the sample, which has about 140,000 clones, about nine tenths seen once. The sequences come from peripheral blood, collected 28 days after the second AZD1222 dose. Receptors were obtained from an adult who received the AZD1222 COVID-19 vaccine.

To note about this clone: Without the conserved terminal phenylalanine or tryptophan, this CDR3 likely stems from a read error. The DNA is omitted, as the CDR3 cannot be located on it reliably, and the CDR3 follows TCRdb's listing. V usage is TRBV3-1 (or the pseudogene TRBV3-2) and J usage is TRBJ2-4; the D call of TRBD1 is as the table states it, not checked on the DNA. Germline loops: CDR1 LGHDT, CDR2 YNNKEL (reference sequence). The CDR3 comprises 17 residues, both ends counted. CDR3 sequence reads: CASSATVPICKEKHSVL.

This chain links TRBV2 with TRBJ1-3, with D perhaps matching TRBD1 (6 bases). Between the trimmed V and J ends, which lost 7 bases and 3 bases, there was a span of 13 bases. This CDR3 contains 14 residues. Looked up from germline, CDR1 is SNHLY and CDR2 is FYNNEI. The CDR3 loop is CASILDRFGNTIYF. CDR3 DNA sequence: TGTGCCAGCATTCTAGACAGGTTTGGAAACACCATATATTTT.

This clone came up a few times. The chain employs TRBV5-8 and TRBJ1-4; 7 nucleotides agree with TRBD1. CDR1 and CDR2 (germline): SGHTS, YDEGEE. Unmatched junction bases numbered 4, after V lost 4 bases and J lost 7 bases. This CDR3 is built from 13 residues. CDR3 residues: CASSTNRGEKLFF. As DNA, the CDR3 is TGTGCCAGCAGCACTAACAGGGGTGAAAAACTGTTTTTT.

Here the CDR3 reads CASRRTGSNQPQHF. In DNA, the CDR3 is TGTGCCAGCAGGCGGACAGGCAGCAATCAGCCCCAGCATTTT. V and J are TRBV28 and TRBJ1-5; the match to TRBD1 covers 7 bases. The CDR3 is made up of 14 amino acids. Germline assignment: CDR1 MDHEN and CDR2 SYDVKM. V dropped 6 bases and J dropped 1; count of bases not matched to a gene: 3.

The chain uses TRBV5-1 and TRBJ2-1; 10 nucleotides match TRBD2. V was clipped by 1 base and J by 8 bases; unmatched bases: 6. This CDR3 spans 15 amino acids. Germline V lookup: CDR1 SGHRS, CDR2 YFSETQ. The CDR3: CASSLFLAGADEQFF. CDR3 in DNA: TGCGCCAGCAGCTTGTTTCTAGCGGGGGCGGATGAGCAGTTCTTC.

CDR3 region: CASSVDPSGGVTDTQYF. DNA of the CDR3: TGTGCCAGCAGCGTAGACCCTAGCGGGGGGGTAACAGATACGCAGTATTTT. The chain combines TRBV9 with TRBJ2-3; 12 bases align to TRBD2. This CDR3 is 17 amino acids long. Unmatched junction bases numbered 5, after V lost 0 bases and J lost 3 bases. Germline V gene sequence: CDR1 SGDLS, CDR2 YYNGEE.

The chain recombines TRBV6-2 or TRBV6-3 with TRBJ2-1, with D uncertain. Germline V gives CDR1 MNHEY, CDR2 SVGEGT. V gave up 2 bases and J gave up 1 base, with 9 bases separating them. This CDR3 is built from 15 residues. CDR3 sequence: CASSYQERSYNEQFF. The CDR3 DNA reads as TGTGCCAGCAGTTACCAGGAACGGTCCTACAATGAGCAGTTCTTC.

The V call is TRBV4-3, the J call TRBJ2-3; 10 nucleotides line up with TRBD1. Per the germline V gene, CDR1 is LGHNA and CDR2 is YSLEER. The CDR3 length is 16 residues. Trimming cost V 2 bases and J 3 bases; bases outside gene matches: 5. CDR3 in amino acids: CASSQNPGQGTDTQYF. The CDR3 DNA reads TGCGCCAGCAGCCAAAATCCGGGACAGGGGACAGATACGCAGTATTTT.

The chain recombines TRBV6-6 with TRBJ2-2; D is uncertain. Deletions cut 5 bases from V and 1 base from J, with 14 bases between. Germline V gene lookup returns CDR1 MNHNY and CDR2 SVGAGI (reference sequence). The CDR3 is 16 amino acids. CDR3 protein: CASSPPLNLNTGELFF. Written as DNA, the CDR3 is TGTGCCAGCAGTCCGCCTTTGAATCTGAACACCGGGGAGCTGTTTTTT.

The chain uses TRBV2 and TRBJ1-4; 9 bases are a match to TRBD1. The CDR3 extends over 15 amino acids. Germline CDR1 reads SNHLY; CDR2 reads FYNNEI. J lost 5 bases, V lost 10 bases, and 11 bases had no gene match. The CDR3: CAIRSRTGDNEKLFF. The CDR3 DNA sequence: TGTGCCATTCGGTCACGGACAGGGGACAATGAAAAACTGTTTTTT.

This chain uses TRBV5-6 with TRBJ1-2; D may be TRBD1 (6 bases). This CDR3 has 13 residues. Germline CDR1 and CDR2: SGHDT and YYEEEE. The V end was cut by 2 bases, the J end by 4 bases, with 9 bases between. This CDR3 reads CASSFGGSYGYTF. CDR3 nucleotide sequence: TGTGCCAGCAGCTTCGGGGGCAGCTATGGCTACACCTTC. Based on the CDR3 plus reference TRBV5-6 and TRBJ1-2, the full variable domain is DAGVTQSPTHLIKTRGQQVTLRCSPKSGHDTVSWYQQALGQGPQFIFQYYEEEERQRGNFPDRFSGHQFPNYSSELNVNALLLGDSALYLCASSFGGSYGYTFGSGTRLTVV.

This sequence joins TRBV6-5 and TRBJ1-3; 9 nucleotides match TRBD1. Per germline, CDR1 MNHEY and CDR2 SVGAGI. CDR3 length: 15 residues. The ends lost 4 bases at V and 2 bases at J; junction bases unmatched: 3. This chain's CDR3 is CASSSRQGAGNTIYF. DNA of the CDR3: TGTGCCAGCAGTTCCCGACAGGGGGCTGGAAACACCATATATTTT.

The genes are TRBV6-2 or TRBV6-3 and TRBJ1-1; D is perhaps TRBD1 (6 bases). V was pared by 0 bases and J by 3 bases, with 17 bases between. Germline V gives CDR1 MNHEY, CDR2 SVGEGT. The CDR3 is 17 amino acids. The CDR3 DNA follows: TGTGCCAGCAGTTACTCGATAGCTTCAGGGGCGGACACTGAAGCTTTCTTT. It yields the protein CASSYSIASGADTEAFF.

This chain joins TRBV29-1 and TRBJ1-2, with D perhaps matching TRBD1 (5 bases). Germline CDR1 SQVTM, CDR2 ANQGSEA. The V gene lost 5 bases and the J gene lost 5 bases, with 18 bases spanning the gap. This CDR3 has 14 amino acids. CDR3 bases: TGCAGCGTTTATACCGGGACGGTGGTATATGGCTACACCTTC. Translation gives CSVYTGTVVYGYTF.

This chain links TRBV6-5 with TRBJ1-4; no definite D call. Trimming shortened V by 0 bases and J by 0 bases, and 5 bases separated the two germline ends. Germline assignment: CDR1 MNHEY and CDR2 SVGAGI. This CDR3 region has 15 residues. CDR3 residues: CASSYSGTTNEKLFF. The CDR3 region has the DNA TGTGCCAGCAGTTACTCAGGCACAACTAATGAAAAACTGTTTTTT.

The chain recombines TRBV19 with TRBJ1-1; 11 bases map to TRBD1. In germline, CDR1 is LNHDA, CDR2 SQIVND (reference sequence). With V trimmed by 5 bases and J by 3 bases, 8 bases remained unmatched. The CDR3 is 16 residues long. The CDR3 protein is CASSGTGGSFDTEAFF. In DNA, the CDR3 is TGTGCCAGTAGTGGGACAGGGGGGTCCTTTGACACTGAAGCTTTCTTT.

The gene calls are TRBV9 and TRBJ1-2, with D perhaps TRBD1 (6 bases). The CDR3 has 16 amino acids. Germline values: CDR1 SGDLS, CDR2 YYNGEE. Between the trimmed V and J ends, which lost 3 bases and 4 bases, there was a span of 19 bases. This CDR3 reads CASSARQDEVGYGYTF. The CDR3 DNA sequence: TGTGCCAGCAGCGCTCGACAGGACGAGGTTGGCTATGGCTACACCTTC.

The rearrangement joins TRBV11-2 to TRBJ1-2; tentative D call: TRBD1 (6 bases). Germline V gene data show CDR1 as SGHAT and CDR2 as FQNNGV. The CDR3 runs to 14 residues. V was trimmed by 0 bases and J by 4 bases, leaving 9 bases between them. The CDR3 is CASSLEQGSYGYTF. CDR3 sequence (DNA): TGTGCCAGCAGCTTAGAACAGGGATCCTATGGCTACACCTTC.

This rearrangement joins TRBV10-3 to TRBJ2-1; D call uncertain. V was trimmed by 10 bases and J by 5 bases, leaving 15 bases between them. The CDR3 contains 13 residues. Per the germline V gene, CDR1 is ENHRY and CDR2 is SYGVKD. This chain's CDR3 is CATTQKSHNEQFF. The CDR3 region has the DNA TGTGCCACCACACAGAAAAGTCACAATGAGCAGTTCTTC.

The V gene is TRBV5-1, the J gene TRBJ1-5; 10 nucleotides agree with TRBD1. V was clipped by 0 bases and J by 7 bases; unmatched bases: 4. The CDR3 covers 15 residues. The germline CDR1 and CDR2 sequences are SGHRS and YFSETQ. The CDR3 here is CASSLDGQGGQPQHF. DNA of the CDR3: TGCGCCAGCAGCTTGGATGGACAGGGGGGACAGCCCCAGCATTTT.

This chain connects TRBV5-1 to TRBJ2-3, with 7 bases fitting TRBD2. This CDR3 is built from 14 residues. From germline, CDR1 is SGHRS and CDR2 YFSETQ. V lost 2 bases, J lost 4 bases, and 4 bases stayed unmatched. CDR3 protein: CASSFGGFPDTQYF. The CDR3 DNA sequence: TGCGCCAGCAGCTTCGGGGGGTTCCCAGATACGCAGTATTTT.

The CDR3 protein is CASSVRTSGRYNEQFF. The CDR3, as DNA: TGTGCCAGCAGCGTCCGGACTAGCGGGAGGTACAATGAGCAGTTCTTC. The V gene is TRBV5-6, the J gene TRBJ2-1; 14 bases match TRBD2. CDR1 and CDR2 (germline): SGHDT, YYEEEE. This CDR3 region has 16 residues. The V segment lost 4 bases and the J segment 4 bases; nucleotides outside the gene matches: 4.

CDR3 amino acids: CASNTQGATGANVLTF. CDR3 in DNA: TGTGCCAGCAATACTCAGGGGGCTACTGGGGCCAACGTCCTGACTTTC. The chain recombines TRBV2 with TRBJ2-6, with 8 nucleotides matching TRBD1. This CDR3 has 16 residues. In germline, CDR1 is SNHLY, CDR2 FYNNEI. V lost 7 bases to trimming and J lost 2 bases; unmatched junction nucleotides: 7. The full variable domain, rest sourced from reference TRBV2 and TRBJ2-6, is EPEVTQTPSHQVTQMGQEVILRCVPISNHLYFYWYRQILGQKVEFLVSFYNNEISEKSEIFDDQFSVERPDGSNFTLKIRSTKLEDSAMYFCASNTQGATGANVLTFGAGSRLTVL.

The V call is TRBV3-1 (or the pseudogene TRBV3-2), the J call TRBJ1-6; the match to TRBD1 covers 8 bases. Germline V gene lookup returns CDR1 LGHDT and CDR2 YNNKEL (reference sequence). This CDR3 is 17 amino acids long. Trimming took 1 base from V and 10 from J; bases not matched to a gene: 12. CDR3 sequence: CASSQALRQGFNSPLHF. DNA for the CDR3: TGTGCCAGCAGCCAAGCCTTACGACAGGGGTTTAACTCACCCCTCCACTTT.

This chain links TRBV19 with TRBJ2-2; tentatively, D is TRBD1 or TRBD2 (5 bases each). Germline CDR1 reads LNHDA; CDR2 reads SQIVND (reference sequence). This CDR3 has 18 amino acids. Deletions cut 2 bases from V and 1 base from J, with 17 bases between. CDR3 DNA sequence: TGTGCCAGTAGTATACATGAGCCGGGACCCCTGAACACCGGGGAGCTGTTTTTT. It is translated as CASSIHEPGPLNTGELFF.